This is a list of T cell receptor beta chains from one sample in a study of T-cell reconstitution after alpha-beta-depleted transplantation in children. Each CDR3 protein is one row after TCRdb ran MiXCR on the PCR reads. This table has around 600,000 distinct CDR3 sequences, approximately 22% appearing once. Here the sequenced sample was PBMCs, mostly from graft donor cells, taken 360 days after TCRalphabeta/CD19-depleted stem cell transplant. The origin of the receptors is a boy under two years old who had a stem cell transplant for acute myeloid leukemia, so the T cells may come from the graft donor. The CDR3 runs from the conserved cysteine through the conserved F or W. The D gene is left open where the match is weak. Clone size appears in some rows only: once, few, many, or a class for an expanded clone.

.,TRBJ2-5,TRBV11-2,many,TGTGCCAGCAGCTTACGCGGCCTAAGGGAAGAGACCCAGTACTTC,CASSLRGLREETQYF
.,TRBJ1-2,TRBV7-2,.,TGTGCCAGCAGCTGGGGGCGATCCGGAAATGGCTACACCTTC,CASSWGRSGNGYTF
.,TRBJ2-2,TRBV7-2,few,TGTGCCAGCAGTCGAAATCGGGGGACCGGGGAGCTGTTTTTT,CASSRNRGTGELFF
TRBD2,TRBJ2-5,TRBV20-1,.,TGCAGTGCTAGAGTGGCGGGGGGGAGTCAAGAGACCCAGTACTTC,CSARVAGGSQETQYF
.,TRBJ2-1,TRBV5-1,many,TGCGCCAGCAGCCCCGGGACCTTGCAGTTCTTC,CASSPGTLQFF
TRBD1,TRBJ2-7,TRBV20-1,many,TGCAGTGCTAGACCGACAGGGGCCTACGAGCAGTACTTC,CSARPTGAYEQYF
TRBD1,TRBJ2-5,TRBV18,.,TGTGCCAGCTCACCATCGGACAGGGTAGGGACCCAGTACTTC,CASSPSDRVGTQYF
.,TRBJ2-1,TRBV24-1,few,TGTGCCACCAGTGATTCGGCGGGACGATTTGGCATCTCCTACAATGAGCAGTTCTTC,CATSDSAGRFGISYNEQFF
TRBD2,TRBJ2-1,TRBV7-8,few,TGTGCCAGCAGCCCTCCCCCTAGCGGGGGTTACAATGAGCAGTTCTTC,CASSPPPSGGYNEQFF
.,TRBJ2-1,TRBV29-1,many,TGCAGCGCGGGAAACAATGAGCAGTTCTTC,CSAGNNEQFF
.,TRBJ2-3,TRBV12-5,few,TGTGCTAGTGGTCAGGACCTGCTGGCGGATACGCAGTATTTT,CASGQDLLADTQYF
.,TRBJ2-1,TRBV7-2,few,TGTGCCAGCAGCTTAGCCCAGCGGACCTACAATGAGCAGTTCTTC,CASSLAQRTYNEQFF
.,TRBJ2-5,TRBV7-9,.,TGTGCCAGCAGCTTAGTACCCGGGGCTGGGGGAGAGACCCAGTACTTC,CASSLVPGAGGETQYF
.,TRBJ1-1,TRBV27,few,TGTGCCAGCAAAAAGGGAATCTCGGGGAACACTGAAGCTTTCTTT,CASKKGISGNTEAFF
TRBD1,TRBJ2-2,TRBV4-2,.,TGTGCCAGCAGCCAAGGTACCTCAGGGGGCACGGACACCGGGGAGCTGTTTTTT,CASSQGTSGGTDTGELFF
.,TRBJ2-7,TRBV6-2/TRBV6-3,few,TGTGCCAGCAGTTACGCTACTCAGCCTCCGGCGGCCTACGAGCAGTACTTC,CASSYATQPPAAYEQYF
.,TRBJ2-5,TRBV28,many,TGTGCCAGCAACCAGTGGCCCTATGACGGAGGAAAGGGAGAAGAGACCCAGTACTTC,CASNQWPYDGGKGEETQYF
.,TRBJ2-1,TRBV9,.,TGTGCCAGCAGCCCCCTAGCAAGCAATGAGCAGTTCTTC,CASSPLASNEQFF
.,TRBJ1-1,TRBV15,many,TGTGCCACCAGCCCCGAAAGGGCTATGAACACTGAAGCTTTCTTT,CATSPERAMNTEAFF
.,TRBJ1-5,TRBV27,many,TGTGCCAGCAGTTCCACCAATCAGCCCCAGCATTTT,CASSSTNQPQHF
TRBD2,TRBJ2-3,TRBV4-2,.,TGTGCCAGCAGCCAAAGGGCGGGGGGACTCACAGATACGCAGTATTTT,CASSQRAGGLTDTQYF
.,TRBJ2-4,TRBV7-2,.,TGTGCCAGCAGCTCCAGGACGGGTTTCCTAGCCAAAAACATTCAGTACTTC,CASSSRTGFLAKNIQYF
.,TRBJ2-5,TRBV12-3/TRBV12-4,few,TGTGCCAGCAGCTTGGGTCCGTGGAGTCGGACCCAGTACTTC,CASSLGPWSRTQYF
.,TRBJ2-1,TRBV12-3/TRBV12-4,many,TGTGCCAGCAGTCCCAACGATGTTAATGAGCAGTTCTTC,CASSPNDVNEQFF
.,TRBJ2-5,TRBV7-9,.,TGTGCCAGCAGCCCTCGGGACCTACGGAAGACCCAGTACTTC,CASSPRDLRKTQYF
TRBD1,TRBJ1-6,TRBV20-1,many,TGCAGTGCTAGAACCGGGACAGGGGTATCTCCCTCACCCCTCCACTTT,CSARTGTGVSPSPLHF
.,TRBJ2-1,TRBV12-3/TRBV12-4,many,TGTGCCAGCAGTTTAGCGTCGTTGAACAATGAGCAGTTCTTC,CASSLASLNNEQFF
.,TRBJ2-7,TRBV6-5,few,TGTGCCAGCAGTTACCTAAGTGAACGGCGGGCATTAGGCTACGAGCAGTACTTC,CASSYLSERRALGYEQYF